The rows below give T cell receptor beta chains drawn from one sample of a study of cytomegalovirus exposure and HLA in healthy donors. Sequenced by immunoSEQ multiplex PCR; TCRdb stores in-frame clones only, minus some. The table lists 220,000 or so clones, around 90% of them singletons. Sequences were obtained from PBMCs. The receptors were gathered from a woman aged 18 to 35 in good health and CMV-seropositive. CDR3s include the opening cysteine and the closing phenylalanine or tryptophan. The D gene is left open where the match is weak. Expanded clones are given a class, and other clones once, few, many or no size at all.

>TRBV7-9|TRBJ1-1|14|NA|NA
TGTGCCAGCAGCTTTTACAGCGGGAACACTGAAGCTTTCTTT
CASSFYSGNTEAFF
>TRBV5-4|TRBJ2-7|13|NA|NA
TGTGCCAGCAGCTTAGTGTCCAGCGGGGAGCAGTACTTC
CASSLVSSGEQYF
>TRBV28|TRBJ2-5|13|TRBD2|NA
TGTGCCAGCAGCCGCGGGGGCCAAGAGACCCAGTACTTC
CASSRGGQETQYF
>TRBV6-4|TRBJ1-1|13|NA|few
TGTGCCAGCAGACCTACAGGGAGCCGGGGAGCTTTCTTT
CASRPTGSRGAFF
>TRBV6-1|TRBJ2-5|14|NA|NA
TGTGCCAGCAGTGAAGGGGGCAACGCAGAGACCCAGTACTTC
CASSEGGNAETQYF
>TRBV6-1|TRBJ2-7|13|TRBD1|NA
TGTGCCAGCACCGGGACAGGGTTCTACGAGCAGTACTTC
CASTGTGFYEQYF
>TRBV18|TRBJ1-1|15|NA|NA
TGTGCCAGCTCACCACCGAGGCCCGTGAACACTGAAGCTTTCTTT
CASSPPRPVNTEAFF
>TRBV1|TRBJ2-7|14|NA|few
TGCACCAGCAGCCAAGATAGGGTAGGGGTCGAGCAGTACTTC
CTSSQDRVGVEQYF
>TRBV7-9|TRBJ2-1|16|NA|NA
TGTGCCAGCTGCACATCCCCTAGAGAAGACTACAATGAGCAGTTCTTC
CASCTSPREDYNEQFF
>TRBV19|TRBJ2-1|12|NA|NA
TGTGCCAGTAGCCTCAGCGTTAGTGAGCAGTTCTTC
CASSLSVSEQFF
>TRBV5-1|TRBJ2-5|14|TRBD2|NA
TGCGCCAGCAGCCGAGATAGCGGGAGGGAGACCCAGTACTTC
CASSRDSGRETQYF
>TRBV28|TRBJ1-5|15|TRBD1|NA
TGTGCCAGCAGTTTGAGGGGACAGGGGAATCAGCCCCAGCATTTT
CASSLRGQGNQPQHF
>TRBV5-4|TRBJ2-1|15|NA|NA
TGTGCCAGCAGCCCGACTGCAGACTCCTACAATGAGCAGTTCTTC
CASSPTADSYNEQFF
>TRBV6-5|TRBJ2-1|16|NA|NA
TGTGCCAGCAGTTCCGGTGCTTGGCTAGAAAAAAATGAGCAGTTCTTC
CASSSGAWLEKNEQFF
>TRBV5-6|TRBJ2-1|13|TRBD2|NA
TGTGCCAGCAGCTTGCCAGCGGGAGCTGAGCAGTTCTTC
CASSLPAGAEQFF
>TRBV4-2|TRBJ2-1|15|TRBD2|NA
TGTGCCAGCAGCCAAGGGCTGCGGGAGGAGGATGAGCAGTTCTTC
CASSQGLREEDEQFF
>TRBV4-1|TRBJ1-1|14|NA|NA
TGCGCCAGCAGCCAATGGTCGAGGTACAGGGAAGCTTTCTTT
CASSQWSRYREAFF